The source of this T cell receptor (beta chain) is a study of beta chain features in type 1 diabetes. Study results and caveats: Type 1 diabetes patients had TCRB CDR3s that were shorter (moderately but significantly so) in all four CD4+ subsets. At VDJ recombination sites, type 1 diabetes patients had fewer insertions and more deleted nucleotides. Whatever favoring of shorter templates PCR might show would apply equally to patients and controls.

V gave up 10 bases and J gave up 4 bases, with 5 bases separating them. The germline V gene encodes CDR1 SNHLY and CDR2 FYNNEI. The CDR3 is 9 residues long. This clone occurred a few times. The antigen remains undetermined. The authors reverse transcribed all of the isolated RNA, so sequencing captured expressed TCRB transcripts. Profiling relied on immunoSEQ multiplex PCR, and the TCRdb table lists in-frame clones only, not all of them. The sample lists about 340,000 clones; approximately 15% were seen once. Sorted CD4+ subsets: naive, central memory, regulatory, stem cell-like memory (CD45RO/CCR7/CD25/CD127/CD95/CD27 panel).

Material for sequencing was naive CD4+ T cells from blood. The chain uses TRBV2 and TRBJ2-7; unclear D gene. The receptor comes from a woman under 30 with type 1 diabetes. CDR3 bases: TGTGCCACACTATACGAGCAGTACGTC. Its protein product is CATLYEQYV.